This T cell receptor beta chain was sequenced during a study of blood T cell repertoires in COVID-19. The overall study: PBMCs, B-cell-depleted T cells, or T cells provided the cDNA or gDNA that made up the material.

The V gene lost 5 bases and the J gene lost 1 base, with 6 bases spanning the gap. The CDR3 length is 13 residues. Germline lookup yields CDR1 SGHVS and CDR2 FQNEAQ. Original methodology: Quantification of nucleated cells was approximated via reference gene primer amplification. Here immunoSEQ multiplex PCR was the method, and the copy in TCRdb shows in-frame clones only, minus some. V and J calls and clone size are given by that table; D and trimming were obtained from the DNA. The data show some 370,000 clones, approximately 88% seen once. The J gene is TRBJ1-5, the V gene TRBV7-8, with D hard to call. The TCR was taken from a man in his forties with acute or convalescent COVID-19. Material: peripheral blood. The CDR3 DNA sequence: TGTGCCAGCAGCACACGCAGCAATCAGCCCCAGCATTTT. Protein product: CASSTRSNQPQHF.